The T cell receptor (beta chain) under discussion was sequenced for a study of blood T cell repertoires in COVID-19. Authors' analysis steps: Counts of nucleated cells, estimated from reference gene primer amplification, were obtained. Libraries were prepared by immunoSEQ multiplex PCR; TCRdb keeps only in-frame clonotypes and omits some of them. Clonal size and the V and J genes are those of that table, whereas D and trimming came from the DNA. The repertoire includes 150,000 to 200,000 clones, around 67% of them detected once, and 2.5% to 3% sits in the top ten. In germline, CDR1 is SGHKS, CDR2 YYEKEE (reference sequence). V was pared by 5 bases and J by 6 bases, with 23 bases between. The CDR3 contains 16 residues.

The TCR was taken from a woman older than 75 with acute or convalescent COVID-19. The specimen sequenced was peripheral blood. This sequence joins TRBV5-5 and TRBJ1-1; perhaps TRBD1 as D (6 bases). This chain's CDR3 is CASSFRGSRVEAEAFF. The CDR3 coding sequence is TGTGCCAGCAGTTTCAGGGGCTCACGCGTGGAGGCTGAAGCTTTCTTT.